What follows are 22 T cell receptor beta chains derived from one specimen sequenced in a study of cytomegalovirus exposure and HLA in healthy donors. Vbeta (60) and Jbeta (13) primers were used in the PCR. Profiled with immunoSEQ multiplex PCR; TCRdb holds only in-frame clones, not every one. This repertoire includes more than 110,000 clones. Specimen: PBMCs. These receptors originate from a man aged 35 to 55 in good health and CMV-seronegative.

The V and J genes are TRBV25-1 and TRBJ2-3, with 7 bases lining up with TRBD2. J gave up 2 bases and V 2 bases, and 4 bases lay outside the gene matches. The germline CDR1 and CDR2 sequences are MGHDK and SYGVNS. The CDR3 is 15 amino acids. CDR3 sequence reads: CASSEGGGYTDTQYF. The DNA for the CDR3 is TGTGCCAGCAGTGAAGGGGGGGGATACACAGATACGCAGTATTTT.

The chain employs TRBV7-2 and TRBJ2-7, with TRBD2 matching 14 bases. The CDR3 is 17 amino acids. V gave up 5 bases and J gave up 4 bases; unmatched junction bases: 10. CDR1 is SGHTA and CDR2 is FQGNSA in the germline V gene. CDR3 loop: CASSAGTSGGYSYEQYF. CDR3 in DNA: TGTGCCAGCAGCGCAGGGACTAGCGGGGGTTATAGTTACGAGCAGTACTTC.

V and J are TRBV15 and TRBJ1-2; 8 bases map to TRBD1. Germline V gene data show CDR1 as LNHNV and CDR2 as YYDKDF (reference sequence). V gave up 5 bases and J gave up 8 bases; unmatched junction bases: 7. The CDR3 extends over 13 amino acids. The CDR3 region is CATSARTGSGYTF. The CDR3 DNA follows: TGTGCCACCAGCGCCCGGACAGGGTCCGGCTACACCTTC.

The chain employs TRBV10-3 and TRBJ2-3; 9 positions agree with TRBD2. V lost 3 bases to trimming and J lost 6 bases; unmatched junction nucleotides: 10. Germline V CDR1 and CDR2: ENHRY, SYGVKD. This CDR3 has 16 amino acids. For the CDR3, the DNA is TGTGCCATCAGTGATAATCTAGCGGGGTTAGGGGATACGCAGTATTTT. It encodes CAISDNLAGLGDTQYF.

CDR3 in amino acids: CATSRLRGGAGELFF. The CDR3 DNA is TGTGCCACCAGTCGACTGCGGGGGGGAGCCGGGGAGCTGTTTTTT. The genes are TRBV15 and TRBJ2-2; 9 bases line up with TRBD2. This CDR3 is built from 15 residues. Germline assignment: CDR1 LNHNV and CDR2 YYDKDF (reference sequence). Trimming cost V 6 bases and J 6 bases; bases outside gene matches: 8.

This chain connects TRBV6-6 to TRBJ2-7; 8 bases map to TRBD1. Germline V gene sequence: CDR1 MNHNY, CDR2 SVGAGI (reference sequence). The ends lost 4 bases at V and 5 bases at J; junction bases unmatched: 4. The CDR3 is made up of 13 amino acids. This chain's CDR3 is CASSSTGDHEQYF. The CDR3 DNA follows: TGTGCCAGCAGTTCGACAGGGGACCACGAGCAGTACTTC.

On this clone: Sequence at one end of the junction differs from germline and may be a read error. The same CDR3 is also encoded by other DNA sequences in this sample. The CDR3, as DNA: TGCGCCAGCAGCCGCACAGGGGTGAGCAATCAGCCCCAGCATTTT. Protein sequence: CASSRTGVSNQPQHF. V usage is TRBV2 and J usage is TRBJ1-5; 7 bases line up with TRBD1. The CDR3 runs 15 residues. Per germline, CDR1 SNHLY and CDR2 FYNNEI.

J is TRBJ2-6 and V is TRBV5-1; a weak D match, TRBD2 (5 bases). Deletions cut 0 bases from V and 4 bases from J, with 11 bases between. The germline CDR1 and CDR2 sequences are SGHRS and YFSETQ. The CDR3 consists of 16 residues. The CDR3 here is CASSLAGVLGANVLTF. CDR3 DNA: TGCGCCAGCAGCTTGGCCGGGGTTTTAGGGGCCAACGTCCTGACTTTC.

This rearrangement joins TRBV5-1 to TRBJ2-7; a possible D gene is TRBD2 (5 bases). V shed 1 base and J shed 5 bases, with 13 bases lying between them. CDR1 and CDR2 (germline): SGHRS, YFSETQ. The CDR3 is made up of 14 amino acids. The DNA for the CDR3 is TGCGCCAGCAGCTTGCGTCTAGCCGGGGACGAGCAGTACTTC. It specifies CASSLRLAGDEQYF.

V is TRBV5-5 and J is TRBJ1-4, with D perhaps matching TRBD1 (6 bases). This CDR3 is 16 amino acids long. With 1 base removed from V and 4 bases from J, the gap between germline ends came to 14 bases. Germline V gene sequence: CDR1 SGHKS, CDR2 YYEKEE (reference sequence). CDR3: CASSLTGPGYNEKLFF. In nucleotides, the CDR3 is TGTGCCAGCAGCTTGACAGGGCCGGGGTATAATGAAAAACTGTTTTTT.

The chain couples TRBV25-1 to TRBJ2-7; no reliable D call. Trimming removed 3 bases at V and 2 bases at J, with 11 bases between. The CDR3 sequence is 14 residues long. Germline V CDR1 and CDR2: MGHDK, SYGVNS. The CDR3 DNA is TGTGCCAGCAGTGACACAAGGCTAGCCTACGAGCAGTACTTC. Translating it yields CASSDTRLAYEQYF.

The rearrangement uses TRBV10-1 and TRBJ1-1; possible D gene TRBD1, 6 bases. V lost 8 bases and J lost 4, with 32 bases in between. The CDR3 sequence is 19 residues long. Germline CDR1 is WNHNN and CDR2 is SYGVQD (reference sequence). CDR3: CASSMGIGQPNFSATEAFF. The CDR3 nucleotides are TGCGCCAGCTCAATGGGTATCGGACAGCCCAATTTCTCCGCCACTGAAGCTTTCTTT.

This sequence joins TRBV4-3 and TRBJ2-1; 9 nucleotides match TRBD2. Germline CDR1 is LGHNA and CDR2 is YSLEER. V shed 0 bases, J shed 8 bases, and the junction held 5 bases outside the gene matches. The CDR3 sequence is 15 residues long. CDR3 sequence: CASSQERAGGDEQFF. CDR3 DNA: TGCGCCAGCAGCCAAGAACGAGCGGGGGGCGATGAGCAGTTCTTC.

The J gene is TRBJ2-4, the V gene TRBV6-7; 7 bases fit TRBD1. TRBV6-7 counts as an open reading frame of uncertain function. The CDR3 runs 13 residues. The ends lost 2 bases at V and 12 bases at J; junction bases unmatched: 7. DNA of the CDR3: TGTGCCAGCAGTTACCCCATGGGGGACAGTCAGTACTTC. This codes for CASSYPMGDSQYF.

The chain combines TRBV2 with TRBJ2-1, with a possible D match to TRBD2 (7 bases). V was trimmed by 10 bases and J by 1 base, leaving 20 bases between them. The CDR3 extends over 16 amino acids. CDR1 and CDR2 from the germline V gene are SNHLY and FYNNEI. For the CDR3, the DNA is TGTGCCACCGGGGCTGGAGGGGGGGGTTCCTACAATGAGCAGTTCTTC. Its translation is CATGAGGGGSYNEQFF.

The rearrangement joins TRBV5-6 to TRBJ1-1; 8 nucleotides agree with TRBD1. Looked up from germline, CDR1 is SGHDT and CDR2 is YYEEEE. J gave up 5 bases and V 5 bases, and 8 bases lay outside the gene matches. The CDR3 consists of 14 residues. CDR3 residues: CASSFRTGWTEAFF. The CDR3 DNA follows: TGTGCCAGCAGTTTCCGGACAGGGTGGACTGAAGCTTTCTTT.

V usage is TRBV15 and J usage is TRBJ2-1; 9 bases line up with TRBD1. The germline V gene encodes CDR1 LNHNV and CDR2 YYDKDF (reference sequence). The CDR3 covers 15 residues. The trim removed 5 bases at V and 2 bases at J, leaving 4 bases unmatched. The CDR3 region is CATSWDRVTYNEQFF. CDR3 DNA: TGTGCCACCAGCTGGGACAGGGTAACCTACAATGAGCAGTTCTTC. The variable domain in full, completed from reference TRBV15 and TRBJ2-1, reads DAMVIQNPRYQVTQFGKPVTLSCSQTLNHNVMYWYQQKSSQAPKLLFHYYDKDFNNEADTPDNFQSRRPNTSFCFLDIRSPGLGDTAMYLCATSWDRVTYNEQFFGPGTRLTVL.

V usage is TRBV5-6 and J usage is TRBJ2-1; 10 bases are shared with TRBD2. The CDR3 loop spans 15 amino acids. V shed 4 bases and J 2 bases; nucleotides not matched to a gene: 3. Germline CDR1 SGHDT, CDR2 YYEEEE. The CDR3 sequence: CASSRAGGPYNEQFF. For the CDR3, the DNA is TGTGCCAGCAGCAGAGCGGGGGGGCCCTACAATGAGCAGTTCTTC.

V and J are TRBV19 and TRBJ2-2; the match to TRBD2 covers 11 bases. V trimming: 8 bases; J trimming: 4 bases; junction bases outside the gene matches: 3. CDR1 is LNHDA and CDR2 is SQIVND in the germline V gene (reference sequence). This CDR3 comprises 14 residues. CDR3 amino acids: CASRLAGPTGELFF. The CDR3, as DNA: TGTGCCAGTCGACTAGCGGGGCCCACCGGGGAGCTGTTTTTT.

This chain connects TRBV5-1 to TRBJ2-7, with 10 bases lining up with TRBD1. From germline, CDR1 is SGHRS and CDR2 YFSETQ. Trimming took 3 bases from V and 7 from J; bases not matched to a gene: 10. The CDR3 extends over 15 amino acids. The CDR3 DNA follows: TGCGCCAGCAGCTCCCGACAGGGGGCCTCGGGGGAGCAGTACTTC. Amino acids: CASSSRQGASGEQYF.

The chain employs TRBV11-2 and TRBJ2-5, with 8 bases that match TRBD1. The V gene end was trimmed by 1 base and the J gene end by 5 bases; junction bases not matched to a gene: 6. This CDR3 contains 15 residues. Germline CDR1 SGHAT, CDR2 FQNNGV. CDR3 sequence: CASSLASAGGETQYF. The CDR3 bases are TGTGCCAGCAGCTTAGCGAGTGCAGGGGGCGAGACCCAGTACTTC.

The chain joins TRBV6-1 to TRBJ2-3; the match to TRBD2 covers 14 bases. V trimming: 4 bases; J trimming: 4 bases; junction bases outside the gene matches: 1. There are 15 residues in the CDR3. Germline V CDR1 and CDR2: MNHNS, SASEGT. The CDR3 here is CASSGLAGGPDTQYF. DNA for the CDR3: TGTGCCAGCAGTGGACTAGCGGGGGGGCCAGATACGCAGTATTTT.